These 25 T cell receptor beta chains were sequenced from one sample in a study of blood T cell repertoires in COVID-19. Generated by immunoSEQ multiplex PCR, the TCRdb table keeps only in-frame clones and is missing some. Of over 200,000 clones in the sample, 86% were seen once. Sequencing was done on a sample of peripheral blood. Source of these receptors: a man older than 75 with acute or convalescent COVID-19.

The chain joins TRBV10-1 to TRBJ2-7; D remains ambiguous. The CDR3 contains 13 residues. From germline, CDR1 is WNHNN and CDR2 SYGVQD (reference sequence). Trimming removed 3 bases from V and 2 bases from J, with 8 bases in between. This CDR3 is CASSDLRTYEQYV. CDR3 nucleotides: TGCGCCAGCAGTGACCTCCGTACCTACGAGCAGTACGTC.

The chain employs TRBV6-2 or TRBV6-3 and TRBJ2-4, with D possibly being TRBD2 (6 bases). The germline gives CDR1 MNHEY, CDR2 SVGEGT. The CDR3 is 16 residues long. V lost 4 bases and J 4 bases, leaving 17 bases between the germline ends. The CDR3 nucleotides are TGTGCCAGCAGTTCCTACTCGACTAGTTCGAAAAACATTCAGTACTTC. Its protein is CASSSYSTSSKNIQYF.

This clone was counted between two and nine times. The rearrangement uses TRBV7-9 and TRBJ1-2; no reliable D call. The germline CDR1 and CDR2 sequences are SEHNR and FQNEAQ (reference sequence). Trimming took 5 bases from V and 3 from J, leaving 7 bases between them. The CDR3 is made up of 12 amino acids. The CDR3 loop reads CASSATDYGYTF. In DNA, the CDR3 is TGTGCCAGCAGCGCCACAGACTATGGCTACACCTTC.

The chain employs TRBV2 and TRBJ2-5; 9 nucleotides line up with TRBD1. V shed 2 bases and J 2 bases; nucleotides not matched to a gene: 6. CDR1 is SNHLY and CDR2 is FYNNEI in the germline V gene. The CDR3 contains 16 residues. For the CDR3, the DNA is TGTGCCAGCAGTGAAACAGGGGGCACTTTTCAAGAGACCCAGTACTTC. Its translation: CASSETGGTFQETQYF.

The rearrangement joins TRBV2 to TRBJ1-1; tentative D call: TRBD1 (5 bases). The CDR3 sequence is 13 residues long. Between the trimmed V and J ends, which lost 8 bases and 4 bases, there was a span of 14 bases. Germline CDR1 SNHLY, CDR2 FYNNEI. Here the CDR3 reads CASGFVGATEAFF. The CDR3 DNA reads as TGTGCCAGCGGTTTTGTTGGGGCCACTGAAGCTTTCTTT.

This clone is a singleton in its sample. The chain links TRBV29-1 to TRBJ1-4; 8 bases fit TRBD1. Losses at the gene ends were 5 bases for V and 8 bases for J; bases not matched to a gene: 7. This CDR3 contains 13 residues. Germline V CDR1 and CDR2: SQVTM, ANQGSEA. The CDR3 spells CSVTDRGVEKLFF. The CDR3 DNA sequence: TGCAGCGTTACCGACAGGGGAGTCGAAAAACTGTTTTTT.

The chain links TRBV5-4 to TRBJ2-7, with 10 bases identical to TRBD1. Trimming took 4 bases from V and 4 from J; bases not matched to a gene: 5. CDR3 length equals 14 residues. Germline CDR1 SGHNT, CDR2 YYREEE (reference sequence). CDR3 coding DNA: TGTGCCAGCAGCCAGGACAGGGGGATTTACGAGCAGTACTTC. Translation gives CASSQDRGIYEQYF.

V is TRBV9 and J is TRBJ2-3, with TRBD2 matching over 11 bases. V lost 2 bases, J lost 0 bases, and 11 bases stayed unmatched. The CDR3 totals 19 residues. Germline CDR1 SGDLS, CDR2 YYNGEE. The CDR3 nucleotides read TGTGCCAGCAGCGTGGGGCGGCTGGGACTAGCGGAGAGCACAGATACGCAGTATTTT. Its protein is CASSVGRLGLAESTDTQYF.

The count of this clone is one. CDR3: CASSRGQGAHEQFF. The CDR3 bases are TGTGCCAGCAGCCGCGGACAGGGAGCCCATGAGCAGTTCTTC. The J gene is TRBJ2-1, the V gene TRBV5-8; 8 bases align to TRBD1. The length of the CDR3 is 14 residues. Germline loops: CDR1 SGHTS, CDR2 YDEGEE. The junction had 8 bases not matched to a gene; V was cut back by 4 bases and J by 8 bases.

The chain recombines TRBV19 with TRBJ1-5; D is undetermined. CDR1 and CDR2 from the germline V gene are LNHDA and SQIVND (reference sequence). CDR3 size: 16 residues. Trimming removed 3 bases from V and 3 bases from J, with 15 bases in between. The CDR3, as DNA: TGTGCCAGTAGTATTCGAGGTGTGGACTCCAATCAGCCCCAGCATTTT. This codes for CASSIRGVDSNQPQHF.

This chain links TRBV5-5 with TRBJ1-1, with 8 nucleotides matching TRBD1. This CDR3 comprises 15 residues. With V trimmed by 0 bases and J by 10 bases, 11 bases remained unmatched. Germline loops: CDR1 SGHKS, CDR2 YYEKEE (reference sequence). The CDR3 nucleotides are TGTGCCAGCAGCTTGGGGCTGGACAGGGCCACGGGAGCTTTCTTT. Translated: CASSLGLDRATGAFF.

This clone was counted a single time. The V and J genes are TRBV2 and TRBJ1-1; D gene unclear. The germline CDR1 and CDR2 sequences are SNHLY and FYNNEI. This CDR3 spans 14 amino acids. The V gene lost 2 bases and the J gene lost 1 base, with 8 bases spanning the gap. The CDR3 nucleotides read TGTGCCAGCAGTGAAAGTGGGCGGAACACTGAAGCTTTCTTT. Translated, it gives CASSESGRNTEAFF.

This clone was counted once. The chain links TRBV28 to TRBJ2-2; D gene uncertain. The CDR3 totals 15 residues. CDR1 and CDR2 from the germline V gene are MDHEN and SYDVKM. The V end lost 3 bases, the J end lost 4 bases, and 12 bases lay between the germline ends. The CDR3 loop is CASSFMGVGTGELFF. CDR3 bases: TGTGCCAGCAGTTTCATGGGCGTCGGCACCGGGGAGCTGTTTTTT.

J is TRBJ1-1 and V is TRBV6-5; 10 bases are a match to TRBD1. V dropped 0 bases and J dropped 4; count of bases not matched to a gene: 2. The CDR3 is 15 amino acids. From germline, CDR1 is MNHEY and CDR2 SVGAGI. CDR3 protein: CASSYSRTGGTEAFF. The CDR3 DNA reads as TGTGCCAGCAGTTACTCCAGGACAGGGGGCACTGAAGCTTTCTTT.

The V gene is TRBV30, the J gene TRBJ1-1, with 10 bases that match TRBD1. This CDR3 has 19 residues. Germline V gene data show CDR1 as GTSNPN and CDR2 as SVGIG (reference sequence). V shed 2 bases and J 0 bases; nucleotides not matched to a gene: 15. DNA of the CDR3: TGTGCCTGGAGTCCGGGACAGGGGCGCACCTCTCGATTGAACACTGAAGCTTTCTTT. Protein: CAWSPGQGRTSRLNTEAFF.

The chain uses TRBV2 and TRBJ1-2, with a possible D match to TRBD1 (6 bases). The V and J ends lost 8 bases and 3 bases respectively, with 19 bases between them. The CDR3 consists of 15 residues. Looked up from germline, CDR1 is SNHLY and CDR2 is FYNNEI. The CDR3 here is CASLGPQGPYYGYTF. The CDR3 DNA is TGTGCCAGCCTAGGCCCCCAGGGGCCCTACTATGGCTACACCTTC.

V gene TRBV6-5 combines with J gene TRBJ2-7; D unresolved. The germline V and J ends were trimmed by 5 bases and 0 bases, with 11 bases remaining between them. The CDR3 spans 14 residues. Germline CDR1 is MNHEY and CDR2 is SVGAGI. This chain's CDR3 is CASSLKSTSYEQYF. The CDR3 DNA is TGTGCCAGCAGTCTTAAAAGCACCTCCTACGAGCAGTACTTC.

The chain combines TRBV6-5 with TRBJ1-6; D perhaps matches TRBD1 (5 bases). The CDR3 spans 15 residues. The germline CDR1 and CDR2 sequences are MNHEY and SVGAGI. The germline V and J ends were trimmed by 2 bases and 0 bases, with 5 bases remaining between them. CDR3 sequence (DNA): TGTGCCAGCAGTTACACAGGCTCCTATAATTCACCCCTCCACTTT. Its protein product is CASSYTGSYNSPLHF.

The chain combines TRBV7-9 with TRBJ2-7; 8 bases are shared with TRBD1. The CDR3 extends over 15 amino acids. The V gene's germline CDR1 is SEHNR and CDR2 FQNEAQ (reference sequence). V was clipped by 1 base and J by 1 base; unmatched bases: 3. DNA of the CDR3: TGTGCCAGCAGCTTAGTGGGGACAGGATCCTACGAGCAGTACTTC. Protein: CASSLVGTGSYEQYF. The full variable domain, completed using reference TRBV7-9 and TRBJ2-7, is DTGVSQNPRHKITKRGQNVTFRCDPISEHNRLYWYRQTLGQGPEFLTYFQNEAQLEKSRLLSDRFSAERPKGSFSTLEIQRTEQGDSAMYLCASSLVGTGSYEQYFGPGTRLTVT.

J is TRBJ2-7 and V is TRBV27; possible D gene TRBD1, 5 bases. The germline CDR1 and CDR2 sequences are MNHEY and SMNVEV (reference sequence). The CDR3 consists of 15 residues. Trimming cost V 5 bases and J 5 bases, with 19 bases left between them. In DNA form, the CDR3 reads TGTGCCAGCAGTACAGAGATGGGGCCCCCCCACGAGCAGTACTTC. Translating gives CASSTEMGPPHEQYF.

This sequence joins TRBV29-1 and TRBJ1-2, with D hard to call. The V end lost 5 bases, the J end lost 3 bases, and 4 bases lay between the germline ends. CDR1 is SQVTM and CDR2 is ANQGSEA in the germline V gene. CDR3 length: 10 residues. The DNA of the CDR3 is TGCAGCGTTTCCGACTATGGCTACACCTTC. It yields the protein CSVSDYGYTF.

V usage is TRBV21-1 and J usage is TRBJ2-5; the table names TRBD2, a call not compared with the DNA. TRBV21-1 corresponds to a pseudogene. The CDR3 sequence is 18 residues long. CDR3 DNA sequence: TGTGCCAGCAGCAAAGCCCGAGGGTCTAAGAGTAGCGAGGAGACCCAGTACTTC. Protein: CASSKARGSKSSEETQYF.

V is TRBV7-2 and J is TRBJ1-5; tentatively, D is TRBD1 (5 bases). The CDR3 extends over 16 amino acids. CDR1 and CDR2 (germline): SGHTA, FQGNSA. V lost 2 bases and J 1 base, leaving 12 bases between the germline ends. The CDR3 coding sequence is TGTGCCAGCAGCTTACAGGGTGGGTTGAGCAATCAGCCCCAGCATTTT. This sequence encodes CASSLQGGLSNQPQHF.

The chain's CDR3 is CASSPDRATGANVLTF. The CDR3 DNA reads as TGTGCCAGCAGCCCGGACAGGGCCACTGGGGCCAACGTCCTGACTTTC. This chain uses TRBV5-5 with TRBJ2-6, with 8 nucleotides matching TRBD1. Germline V gene lookup returns CDR1 SGHKS and CDR2 YYEKEE (reference sequence). After removal of 4 bases from V and 2 bases from J, the junction contained 5 bases not matched to a gene. This CDR3 comprises 16 residues.

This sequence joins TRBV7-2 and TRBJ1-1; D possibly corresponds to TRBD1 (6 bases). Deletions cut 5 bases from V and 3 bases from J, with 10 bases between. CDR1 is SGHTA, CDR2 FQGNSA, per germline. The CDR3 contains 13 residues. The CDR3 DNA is TGTGCCAGCAGCAAGGACAGTTACACTGAAGCTTTCTTT. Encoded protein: CASSKDSYTEAFF.